This entry features one T cell receptor (beta chain) sequence. Its antigen is undetermined. Each CDR3 protein is one row after TCRdb ran MiXCR on the RT-PCR reads. The data contain over 650,000 distinct CDR3 sequences, around 18% of them singletons. The data are from a study of response to subunit inactivated influenza vaccine. The CDR3 consists of 20 residues. Looked up from germline, CDR1 is MNHNS and CDR2 is SASEGT. Trimming cost V 4 bases and J 0 bases; bases outside gene matches: 15. The study, taken as a whole, reports: Authors suggested few new T cells are recruited by each seasonal influenza vaccination.

This receptor was identified in a man in his fifties who received an inactivated influenza vaccine. Here the sequenced sample was PBMCs from blood, taken roughly 5 days after vaccination. The J gene is TRBJ2-1, the V gene TRBV6-1, with 10 bases fitting TRBD2. The CDR3 DNA follows: TGTGCCAGCAGTGTATTACAAACCGGGACTAGCGCCCGCTCCTACAATGAGCAGTTCTTC. Translating gives CASSVLQTGTSARSYNEQFF.